These T cell receptor beta chains were read from a single sample in a study of blood T cell repertoires in COVID-19. Repertoires were generated with immunoSEQ multiplex PCR, while TCRdb's copy carries only in-frame clones and drops some. The profile shows tens of thousands of clones, 88% of them singletons. Sequencing input: peripheral blood. The receptors were sampled from a woman aged 80 or over with active or convalescent COVID-19. Each CDR3 is given with its conserved first and last residue. D genes are given only for firm matches. A clone size is listed for some rows: how often the clone was seen (once, few, many), or a class if it is expanded.

TRBJ2-7,TRBV11-3,NA,NA,TGTGCCAGCCAGGGTTTTAGCTCCTACGAGCAGTACTTC,CASQGFSSYEQYF
TRBJ2-4,TRBV15,NA,TRBD1,TGTGCCACCGGACTTGGGGACAGGAAAAACATTCAGTACTTC,CATGLGDRKNIQYF
TRBJ1-1,TRBV18,NA,TRBD1,TGTGCCAGCTCACCCCCCGGGACAGGGGGCATGTGGACTGAAGCTTTCTTT,CASSPPGTGGMWTEAFF
TRBJ1-4,TRBV7-2,once,NA,TGTGCCAGCAGCTTGGGGGGGATCGAAAAACTGTTTTTT,CASSLGGIEKLFF
TRBJ1-1,TRBV6-1,NA,NA,TGTGCCAGCAGTGACCCTCCGGGCACTGAAGCTTTCTTT,CASSDPPGTEAFF
TRBJ2-2,TRBV27,once,NA,TGTGCCAGCAGTTTATATCCAGGGACAACCGGGGAGCTGTTTTTT,CASSLYPGTTGELFF
TRBJ2-3,TRBV19,once,NA,TGTGCCAGTAGAACCGGGGTAGCGGGCACAGATACGCAGTATTTT,CASRTGVAGTDTQYF
TRBJ1-1,TRBV6-5,NA,NA,TGTGCCAGCAGTTACTGGGGCCCGGAAGACACTGAAGCTTTCTTT,CASSYWGPEDTEAFF
TRBJ1-1,TRBV7-2,once,TRBD1,TGTGCCAGCAGCTTATACAGGGGCCGGAACACTGAAGCTTTCTTT,CASSLYRGRNTEAFF
TRBJ1-1,TRBV18,NA,NA,TGTGCCAGCTCATTGGGAGAGAACACTGAAGCTTTCTTT,CASSLGENTEAFF
TRBJ2-5,TRBV9,NA,TRBD2,TGTGCCAGCAGCGTAGAGGCTAGCGGGCTACAAGAGACCCAGTACTTC,CASSVEASGLQETQYF
TRBJ1-5,TRBV18,once,TRBD1,TGTGCCAGCTCACCGAGACAGGGGAGGGATCAGCCCCAGCATTTT,CASSPRQGRDQPQHF
TRBJ1-6,TRBV30,NA,TRBD1,TGTGCCTGGAGCTTAGGACAGGGAGGATCACCCCTCCACTTT,CAWSLGQGGSPLHF
TRBJ1-1,TRBV6-5,NA,TRBD1,TGTGCCAGCAGTTACCGCCGGGACAGGGGTCCTGAAGCTTTCTTT,CASSYRRDRGPEAFF
TRBJ1-2,TRBV29-1,NA,NA,TGCAGCGTTCTTTGGCAGGGGTATGGCTACACCTTC,CSVLWQGYGYTF
TRBJ1-1,TRBV6-5,NA,TRBD1,TGTGCCAGCAGTTTCGGACCGGGACAGGGGAACACTGAAGCTTTCTTT,CASSFGPGQGNTEAFF
TRBJ2-3,TRBV10-3,once,NA,TGTGCCATCAGTGAGTACAGGGCTAGCACAGATACGCAGTATTTT,CAISEYRASTDTQYF
TRBJ2-1,TRBV30,NA,NA,TGTGCCTGGAGTGAGTTGGGTGGGAGCTCCTACAATGAGCAGTTCTTC,CAWSELGGSSYNEQFF
TRBJ1-2,TRBV24-1,NA,TRBD1,TGTGCCACCAGTGACCCAGGGGGCGCGGATGGCTACACCTTC,CATSDPGGADGYTF
TRBJ2-7,TRBV7-3,NA,TRBD2,TGTGCCAGCAGCTTAACGAGGACTAGCGGCGGAGAGCAGTACTTC,CASSLTRTSGGEQYF
TRBJ1-5,TRBV9,NA,TRBD1,TGTGCCAGCAGCGCCGGGACAGGGGTTCAGCCCCAGCATTTT,CASSAGTGVQPQHF
TRBJ2-7,TRBV28,once,NA,TGTGCCAGCAGAGCGGGACCCAGGGGCTACGAGCAGTACTTC,CASRAGPRGYEQYF
TRBJ1-5,TRBV2,few,TRBD1,TGTGCCAGCAGGGGGGACAGGTTTAGCAATCAGCCCCAGCATTTT,CASRGDRFSNQPQHF
TRBJ2-1,TRBV6-5,NA,NA,TGTGCCAGCAGTTACTACAGCGGCATTTACAATGAGCAGTTCTTC,CASSYYSGIYNEQFF
TRBJ1-1,TRBV9,NA,TRBD1,TGTGCCAGCAGCGATCCCCAGGGGGCGGGGAGCGGCACTGAAGCTTTCTTT,CASSDPQGAGSGTEAFF
TRBJ2-1,TRBV6-1,NA,NA,TGTGCCAGCAGTGAATCTAGCGTCTCCTACAATGAGCAGTTCTTC,CASSESSVSYNEQFF
TRBJ2-7,TRBV19,few,TRBD1,TGTGCCAGTAGTCGGACAGGCAGTGGCTACGAGCAGTACTTC,CASSRTGSGYEQYF
TRBJ2-7,TRBV7-6,NA,NA,TGTGCCAGCAGCCGCAATGGCAACTCCTACGAGCAGTACTTC,CASSRNGNSYEQYF
TRBJ1-4,TRBV19,NA,NA,TGTGCCAGTAGTGCCTATGAGAGGGCGGGTGAAAAACTGTTTTTT,CASSAYERAGEKLFF
TRBJ2-1,TRBV5-6,NA,NA,TGTGCCAGCTCTTGGCGGGGTTCCTACAATGAGCAGTTCTTC,CASSWRGSYNEQFF
TRBJ2-1,TRBV24-1,NA,TRBD2,TGTGCCACCAGTGATTATCTAGCGGAGACCTACAATGAGCAGTTCTTC,CATSDYLAETYNEQFF
TRBJ2-1,TRBV29-1,NA,TRBD1,TGCAGCGTTGACTCCCGGGACAGGGGAATTGAGCAGTTCTTC,CSVDSRDRGIEQFF
TRBJ2-1,TRBV5-4,NA,TRBD2,TGTGCCAGCAGCCCTTTTCGGGGGGGGGAGGTGAATGAGCAGTTCTTC,CASSPFRGGEVNEQFF
TRBJ1-1,TRBV5-4,once,NA,TGTGCCAGCAGTTCCGGGAGGCACCAGAACACTGAAGCTTTCTTT,CASSSGRHQNTEAFF
TRBJ2-7,TRBV5-6,NA,NA,TGTGCCAGCCATGCGGTAGTGCAGGGCTACTACGAGCAGTACTTC,CASHAVVQGYYEQYF
TRBJ2-3,TRBV3-1/TRBV3-2,NA,TRBD2,TGTGCCAGCAGCCAAGAGGGGGGGCTAGCGGGGACCGATACGCAGTATTTT,CASSQEGGLAGTDTQYF
TRBJ2-1,TRBV4-3,NA,TRBD2,TGCGCCAGCAGCCAAGATGACGGGAGGATAAACAATGAGCAGTTCTTC,CASSQDDGRINNEQFF
TRBJ2-1,TRBV24-1,NA,TRBD1,TGTGCCACCAGTTACCCCCGGGACAGGGGTAGCGATGAGCAGTTCTTC,CATSYPRDRGSDEQFF
TRBJ1-1,TRBV4-3,NA,NA,TGCGCCAGCAGCCAAGATTCGGGAAGTACTGAAGCTTTCTTT,CASSQDSGSTEAFF
TRBJ1-2,TRBV4-2,NA,TRBD1,TGTGCCAGCAGCCAAGGATTGCGACAGGGGGACTATGGCTACACCTTC,CASSQGLRQGDYGYTF
TRBJ2-6,TRBV19,NA,TRBD1,TGTGCCAGTAGTCCTATACCGGGACAGGACCTCTCTGGGGCCAACGTCCTGACTTTC,CASSPIPGQDLSGANVLTF
TRBJ2-2,TRBV7-2,NA,TRBD1,TGTGCCAGCAGCCTAAGACAGGGTCCCGGGGAGCTGTTTTTT,CASSLRQGPGELFF
TRBJ2-3,TRBV5-1,NA,TRBD2,TGCGCCAGCAGCTTGTTTTTTGGGGGGGAAGATACGCAGTATTTT,CASSLFFGGEDTQYF
TRBJ1-1,TRBV5-1,few,TRBD1,TGCGCCAGCAGAAGGGGACAGCTGAACACTGAAGCTTTCTTT,CASRRGQLNTEAFF
TRBJ1-1,TRBV7-3,NA,NA,TGTGCCAGCAGCTTAGGGACTGGTGACACTGAAGCTTTCTTT,CASSLGTGDTEAFF
TRBJ2-3,TRBV4-2,NA,TRBD1,TGTGCCAGCAGCCTCCGGACAGGGGAAGATACGCAGTATTTT,CASSLRTGEDTQYF
TRBJ1-1,TRBV3-1/TRBV3-2,once,NA,TGTGCCAGCGACAACAGGTTCGGCACTGAAGCTTTCTTT,CASDNRFGTEAFF
TRBJ2-1,TRBV24-1,NA,TRBD2,TGTGCCACTAGTAGCGGGGCCGCGCAGTTCTTC,CATSSGAAQFF
TRBJ2-3,TRBV9,NA,NA,TGTGCCAGCAGCGTCTCCACAGATACGCAGTATTTT,CASSVSTDTQYF
TRBJ2-5,TRBV27,NA,TRBD1,TGTGCCAGCAGGTCCGGGACAGGGGACCAAGAGACCCAGTACTTC,CASRSGTGDQETQYF
TRBJ1-3,TRBV11-2,NA,NA,TGTGCCAGCAGCTTAGATCGAGTCGGAAACACCATATATTTT,CASSLDRVGNTIYF
TRBJ2-5,TRBV14,once,NA,TGTGCCAGCAGCCAAGATTCCCCCCGGGTTTGGACCCAGTACTTC,CASSQDSPRVWTQYF
TRBJ1-5,TRBV19,NA,NA,TGTGCCAGTAGTATGAACGAGCGGCCCCAGCATTTT,CASSMNERPQHF
TRBJ1-6,TRBV12-3/TRBV12-4,NA,NA,TGTGCCAGCAGTTCCAGGGTTAATTCACCCCTCCACTTT,CASSSRVNSPLHF
TRBJ2-3,TRBV5-1,few,TRBD2,TGCGCCAGCAGCCTAGCCCGACTAGCGGGAGGTGATACGCAGTATTTT,CASSLARLAGGDTQYF
TRBJ1-2,TRBV7-9,NA,TRBD1,TGTGCCAGCAGCGCAGGCGGGACAGGGTTTTATGGCTACACCTTC,CASSAGGTGFYGYTF
TRBJ2-3,TRBV11-2,once,TRBD2,TGTGCCAGCAGCTTCTTAGCGGGAGGTCAGACGGATACGCAGTATTTT,CASSFLAGGQTDTQYF